This T cell receptor (beta chain) was captured by sequencing in a study of blood T cells in healthy people across ages. Trimming left V 0 bases short and J 3 bases short, with 0 bases between. This CDR3 comprises 13 residues. The germline V gene encodes CDR1 SGHTA and CDR2 FQGNSA. A second roughly 7 to 12 cycle PCR used barcoded and J-beta primers. TCRdb independently ran MiXCR on the 5' RACE reads; one entry per CDR3 protein. The sample holds around 2 million distinct CDR3 sequences; roughly two fifths are singletons and the top ten take more than 20%. This clonotype was seen a few times. The sequencing input was blood. This chain connects TRBV7-2 to TRBJ1-6; no clear D gene. This TCR was sampled from a human donor in good health. The CDR3 region has the DNA TGTGCCAGCAGCTTAGCCTATAATTCACCCCTCCACTTT. This encodes CASSLAYNSPLHF.